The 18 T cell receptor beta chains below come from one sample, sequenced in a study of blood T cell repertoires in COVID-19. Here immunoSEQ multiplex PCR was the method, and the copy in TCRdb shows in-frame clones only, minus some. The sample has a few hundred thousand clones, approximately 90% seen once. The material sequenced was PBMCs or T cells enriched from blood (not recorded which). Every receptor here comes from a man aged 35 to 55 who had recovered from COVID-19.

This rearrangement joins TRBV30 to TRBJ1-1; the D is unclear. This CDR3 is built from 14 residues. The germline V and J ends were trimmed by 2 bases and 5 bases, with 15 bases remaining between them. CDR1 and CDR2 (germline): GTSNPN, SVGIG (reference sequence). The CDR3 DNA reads TGTGCCTGGAGTCACGGAGGTTATAAGACTGAAGCTTTCTTT. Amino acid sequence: CAWSHGGYKTEAFF.

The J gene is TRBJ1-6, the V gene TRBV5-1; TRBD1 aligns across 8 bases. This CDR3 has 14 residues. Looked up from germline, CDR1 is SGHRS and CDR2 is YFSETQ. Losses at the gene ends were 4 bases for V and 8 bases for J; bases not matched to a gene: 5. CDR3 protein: CASSTTGVDSPLHF. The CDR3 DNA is TGCGCCAGCAGCACGACAGGGGTGGATTCACCCCTCCACTTT.

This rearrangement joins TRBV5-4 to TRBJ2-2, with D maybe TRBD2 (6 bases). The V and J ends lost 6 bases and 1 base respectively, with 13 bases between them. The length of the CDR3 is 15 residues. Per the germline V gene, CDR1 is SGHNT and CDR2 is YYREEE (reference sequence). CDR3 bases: TGTGCCAGCAAAGGGCAGGGACTGAACACCGGGGAGCTGTTTTTT. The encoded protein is CASKGQGLNTGELFF. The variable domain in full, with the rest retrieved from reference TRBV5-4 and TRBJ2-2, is ETGVTQSPTHLIKTRGQQVTLRCSSQSGHNTVSWYQQALGQGPQFIFQYYREEENGRGNFPPRFSGLQFPNYSSELNVNALELDDSALYLCASKGQGLNTGELFFGEGSRLTVL.

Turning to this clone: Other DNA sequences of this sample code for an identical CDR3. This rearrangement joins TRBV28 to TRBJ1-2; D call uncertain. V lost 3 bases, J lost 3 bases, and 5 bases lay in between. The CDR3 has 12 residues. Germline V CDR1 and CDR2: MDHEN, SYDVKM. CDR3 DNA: TGTGCCAGCAGTTTCACGGACTATGGCTACACCTTC. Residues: CASSFTDYGYTF.

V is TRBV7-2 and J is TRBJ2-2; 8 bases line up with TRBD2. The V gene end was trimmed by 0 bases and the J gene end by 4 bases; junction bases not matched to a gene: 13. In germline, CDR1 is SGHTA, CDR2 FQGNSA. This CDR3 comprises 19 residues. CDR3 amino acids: CASSLAGRTSFRVTGELFF. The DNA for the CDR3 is TGTGCCAGCAGCTTAGCGGGGAGGACTAGCTTTCGGGTCACCGGGGAGCTGTTTTTT.

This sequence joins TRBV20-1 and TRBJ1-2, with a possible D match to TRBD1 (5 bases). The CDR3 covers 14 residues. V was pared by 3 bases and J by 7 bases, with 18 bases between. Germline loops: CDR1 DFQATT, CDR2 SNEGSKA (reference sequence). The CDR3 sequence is CSASSGRAGSGYTF. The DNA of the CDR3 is TGCAGTGCTAGTTCGGGCAGGGCTGGTAGTGGCTACACCTTC.

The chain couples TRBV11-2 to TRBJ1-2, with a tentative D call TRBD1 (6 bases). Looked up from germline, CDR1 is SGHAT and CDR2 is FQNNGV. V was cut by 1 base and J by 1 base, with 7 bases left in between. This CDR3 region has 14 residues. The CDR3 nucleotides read TGTGCCAGCAGCTTAGTGGACAGTAACTATGGCTACACCTTC. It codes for CASSLVDSNYGYTF.

CDR3 nucleotides: TGCAGTGCTAGTCCAGGGGACGGACGCGAGCAGTACTTC. Its translation is CSASPGDGREQYF. V is TRBV20-1 and J is TRBJ2-7, with D possibly TRBD1 on 6 matching bases. Trimming stripped 3 bases from V and 6 bases from J, with 15 bases between. The V gene's germline CDR1 is DFQATT and CDR2 SNEGSKA (reference sequence). This CDR3 has 13 amino acids.

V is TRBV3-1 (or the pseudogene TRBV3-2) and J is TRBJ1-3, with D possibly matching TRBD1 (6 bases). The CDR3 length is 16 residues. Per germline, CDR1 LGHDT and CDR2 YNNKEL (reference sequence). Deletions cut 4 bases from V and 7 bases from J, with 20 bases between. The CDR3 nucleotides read TGTGCCAGCAGCCCTCCCCGGCAGGGGACGACGAACACCATATATTTT. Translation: CASSPPRQGTTNTIYF.

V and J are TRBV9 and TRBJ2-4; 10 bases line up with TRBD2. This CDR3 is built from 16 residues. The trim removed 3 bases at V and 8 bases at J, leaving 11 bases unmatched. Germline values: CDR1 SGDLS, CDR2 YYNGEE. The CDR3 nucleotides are TGTGCCAGCAGCGCCCAGGTCACTAGCGGGACGGACATTCAGTACTTC. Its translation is CASSAQVTSGTDIQYF.

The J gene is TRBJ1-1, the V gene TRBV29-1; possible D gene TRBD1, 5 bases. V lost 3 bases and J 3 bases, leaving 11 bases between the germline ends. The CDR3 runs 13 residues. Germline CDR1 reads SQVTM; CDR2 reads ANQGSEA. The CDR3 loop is CSVDFQGDTEAFF. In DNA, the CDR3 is TGCAGCGTTGATTTTCAGGGCGACACTGAAGCTTTCTTT.

This chain's CDR3 is CASSYSQGSNYGYTF. The DNA of the CDR3 is TGTGCCAGCAGTTACTCACAGGGAAGTAACTATGGCTACACCTTC. This chain joins TRBV6-6 and TRBJ1-2, with a tentative D call TRBD1 (6 bases). CDR1 and CDR2 from the germline V gene are MNHNY and SVGAGI (reference sequence). The V and J ends lost 0 bases and 1 base respectively, with 9 bases between them. CDR3 size: 15 residues.

The CDR3 region is CASSYSGLGFEQFF. For the CDR3, the DNA is TGTGCCAGCAGTTATTCGGGACTAGGTTTTGAGCAGTTCTTC. This rearrangement joins TRBV6-5 to TRBJ2-1; 8 bases fit TRBD2. J was trimmed by 9 bases and V by 3 bases; bases with no gene match: 7. Germline values: CDR1 MNHEY, CDR2 SVGAGI. The length of the CDR3 is 14 residues.

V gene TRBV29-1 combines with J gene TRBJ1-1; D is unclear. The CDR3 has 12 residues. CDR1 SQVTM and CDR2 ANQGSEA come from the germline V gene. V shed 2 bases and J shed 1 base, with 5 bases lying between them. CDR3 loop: CSVESGNTEAFF. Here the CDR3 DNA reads TGCAGCGTTGAATCAGGGAACACTGAAGCTTTCTTT. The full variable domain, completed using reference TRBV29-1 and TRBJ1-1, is SAVISQKPSRDICQRGTSLTIQCQVDSQVTMMFWYRQQPGQSLTLIATANQGSEATYESGFVIDKFPISRPNLTFSTLTVSNMSPEDSSIYLCSVESGNTEAFFGQGTRLTVV.

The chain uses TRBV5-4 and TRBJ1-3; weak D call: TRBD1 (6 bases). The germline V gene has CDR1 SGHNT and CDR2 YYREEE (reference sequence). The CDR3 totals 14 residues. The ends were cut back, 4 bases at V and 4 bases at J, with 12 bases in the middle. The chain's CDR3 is CASSQNRDGNTIYF. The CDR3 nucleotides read TGTGCCAGCAGCCAAAACAGGGACGGAAACACCATATATTTT. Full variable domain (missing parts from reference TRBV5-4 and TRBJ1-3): ETGVTQSPTHLIKTRGQQVTLRCSSQSGHNTVSWYQQALGQGPQFIFQYYREEENGRGNFPPRFSGLQFPNYSSELNVNALELDDSALYLCASSQNRDGNTIYFGEGSWLTVV.

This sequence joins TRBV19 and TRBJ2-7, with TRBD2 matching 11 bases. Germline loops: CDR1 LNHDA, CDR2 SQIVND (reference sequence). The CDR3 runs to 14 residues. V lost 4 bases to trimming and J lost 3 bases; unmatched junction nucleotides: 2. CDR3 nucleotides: TGTGCCAGTAGTACCGGGACTAGCGGCTACGAGCAGTACTTC. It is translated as CASSTGTSGYEQYF.

This chain's CDR3 is CASSSLGVSEAFF. CDR3 bases: TGTGCCAGCAGCTCCCTAGGGGTCAGTGAAGCTTTCTTT. The chain couples TRBV7-9 to TRBJ1-1; tentatively, D is TRBD1 (5 bases). The V end was cut by 4 bases, the J end by 7 bases, with 13 bases between. Germline V gene data show CDR1 as SEHNR and CDR2 as FQNEAQ (reference sequence). CDR3 size: 13 residues.

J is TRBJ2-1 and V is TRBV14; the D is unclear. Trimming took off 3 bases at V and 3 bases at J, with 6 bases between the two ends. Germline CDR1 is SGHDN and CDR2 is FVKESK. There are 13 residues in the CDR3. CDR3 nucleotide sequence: TGTGCCAGCAGCCAGTCTTACTACAATGAGCAGTTCTTC. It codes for CASSQSYYNEQFF.